What follows describes a single T cell receptor beta chain. Its specificity is unknown. The record originates from a study of shared clonotypes between healthy human individuals. Study-wide context: Participating donors consisted of a couple of women and three men aged 18 to 49.

The donors, healthy adults who were HIV-negative, had experienced no recent acute infections or vaccinations. Clones were sequenced by immunoSEQ multiplex PCR, and TCRdb holds only the in-frame ones, with some missing. The sample lists about 500,000 clones; roughly three quarters were seen once. Overall study findings and caveats: Clonotype sharing levels among donors were expected to vary with sequencing depth. Only blood underwent sampling, and tissue repertoires likely differ.

The CDR3 length is 13 residues. The germline CDR1 and CDR2 sequences are MNHEY and SMNVEV (reference sequence). V shed 10 bases and J shed 0 bases, with 13 bases lying between them. The sequenced material came from PBMCs. This chain links TRBV27 with TRBJ2-7, with D possibly TRBD1 on 6 matching bases. The origin of this receptor is a woman in her forties in good health. Some clones in this sample may be carry-over from other donors' samples. The DNA for the CDR3 is TGTGCCACCCGGGACACAAACTCCTACGAGCAGTACTTC. Translated: CATRDTNSYEQYF.